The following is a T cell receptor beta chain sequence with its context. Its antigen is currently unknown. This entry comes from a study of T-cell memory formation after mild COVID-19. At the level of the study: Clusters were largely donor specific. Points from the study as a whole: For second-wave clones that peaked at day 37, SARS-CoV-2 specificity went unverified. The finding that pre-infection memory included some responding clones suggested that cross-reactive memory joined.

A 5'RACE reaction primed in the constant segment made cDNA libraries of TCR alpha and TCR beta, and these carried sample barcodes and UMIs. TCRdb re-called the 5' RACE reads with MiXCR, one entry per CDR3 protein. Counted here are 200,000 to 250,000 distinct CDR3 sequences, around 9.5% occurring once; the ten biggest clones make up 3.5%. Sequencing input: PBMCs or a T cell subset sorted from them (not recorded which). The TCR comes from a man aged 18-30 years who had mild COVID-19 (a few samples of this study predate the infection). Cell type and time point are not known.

CDR3 sequence reads: CAWSVGRPYEQYF. CDR3 DNA sequence: TGTGCCTGGAGTGTGGGCCGTCCCTACGAGCAGTACTTC. The chain couples TRBV30 to TRBJ2-7; D uncertain. Looked up from germline, CDR1 is GTSNPN and CDR2 is SVGIG (reference sequence). CDR3 length: 13 residues. V was shortened by 0 bases and J by 2 bases, with 8 bases between the two germline ends. Complete variable domain (other parts from reference TRBV30 and TRBJ2-7): SQTIHQWPATLVQPVGSPLSLECTVEGTSNPNLYWYRQAAGRGLQLLFYSVGIGQISSEVPQNLSASRPQDRQFILSSKKLLLSDSGFYLCAWSVGRPYEQYFGPGTRLTVT.